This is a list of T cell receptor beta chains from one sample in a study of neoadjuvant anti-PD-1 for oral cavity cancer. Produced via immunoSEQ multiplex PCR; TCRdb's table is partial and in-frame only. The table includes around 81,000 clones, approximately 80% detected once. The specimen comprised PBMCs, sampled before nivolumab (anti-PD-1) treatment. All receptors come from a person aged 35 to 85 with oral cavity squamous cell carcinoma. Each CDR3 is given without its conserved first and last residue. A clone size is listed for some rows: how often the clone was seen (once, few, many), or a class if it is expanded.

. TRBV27 ASSPLGSGANVLT
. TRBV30 AWSPLYNEQF
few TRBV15 ATSRERDSTNEKLF
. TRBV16 ASSQDRGMGDIQY
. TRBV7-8 ASSLTKAAYEQY
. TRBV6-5 ASSSNSGTGTQY
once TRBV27 ASSADRGGAQY
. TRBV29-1 SVSTPGGYT
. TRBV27 ASPAWGDTNEQY
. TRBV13 ASSTQGPDNEQF
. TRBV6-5 ASSYQDSIYNEQF
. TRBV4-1 ASSQDWTDYGYT
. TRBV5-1 ASSLAGQIYEQY
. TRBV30 ASTSGRLDTQY
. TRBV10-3 AIRGSARTGGYT
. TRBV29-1 STRTGRSDTEAF
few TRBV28 ASSSFTGVRYEQY
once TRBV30 AWNPTVPSYEQY
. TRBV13 ASSLSAAAYQETQY
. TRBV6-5 ASSSGQGATGELF
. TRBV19 ASSSRGLLGSMNTEAF
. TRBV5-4 ASSSDRESYEQY
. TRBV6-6 ASSYSMWGKSGEQY
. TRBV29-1 SATGQGRLEQY
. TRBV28 ASTPWAASYEQY
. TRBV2 ASSDSSGSSYEQY
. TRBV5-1 ASSLDFSNQPQH
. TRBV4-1 ASSPRGPENEQY
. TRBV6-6 ASSPTGPNEKLF
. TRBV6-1 ASSEQQTLYEQY
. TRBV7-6 ASSLAGAGGYNEQF
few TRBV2 ASRRKPWEVDEKLF
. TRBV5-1 ASSSNRVYNEQF
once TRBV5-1 ASSGGTRETQY
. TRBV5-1 ASSLYRANTEAF
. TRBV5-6 ASSLPTGTYEQY
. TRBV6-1 ASSLARGEQF
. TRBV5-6 ASGDSPSTDTQY
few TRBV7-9 ASSLGTEAEAF
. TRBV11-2 ASSPESPWAQETQY
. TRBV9 ASSGRDRNEKLF